The T cell receptor (beta chain) described here comes from a study of post-analysis software for immune sequencing data. For the study at large: Several disease courses (relapsing-remitting, secondary progressive and progressive-relapsing) of multiple sclerosis were included.

General study points: Controls had lower frequencies than patients of about 5 TRBV segments, which included TRBV5-6, TRBV5-1 and TRBV20-1.

About this clonotype: Its specificity is unknown.

The CDR3 totals 16 residues. CDR1 and CDR2 (germline): SGHRS, YFSETQ. Trimming stripped 1 base from V and 0 bases from J, with 10 bases between. Researchers reported that TCR beta cDNA libraries carried unique molecular identifiers. TCRdb re-called the PCR reads through MiXCR, storing one row per CDR3 protein. The sample contains hundreds of thousands of distinct CDR3 sequences, about 60% of which appear only once. Sequenced material: blood. The chain uses TRBV5-1 and TRBJ2-2; tentative D call: TRBD1 (6 bases). The source of this sequence is a girl aged 2-9 years with multiple sclerosis. The CDR3 nucleotides read TGCGCCAGCAGCTTGTACGAGGGGGCGAACACCGGGGAGCTGTTTTTT. Translating gives CASSLYEGANTGELFF.